The rows below give T cell receptor beta chains drawn from one sample of a study of blood T cell repertoires in COVID-19. Clones were sequenced by immunoSEQ multiplex PCR, and TCRdb holds only the in-frame ones, with some missing. The table records more than 75,000 clones, approximately 84% of them present only once. Sequencing used peripheral blood. Source of these receptors: a human donor in a cohort sampled during active COVID-19. Both conserved end residues are part of each CDR3. The D gene is left open where the match is weak. Only some rows state a clone size, as once, few, many or a class for expanded clones.

clone_size j_call v_call d_call cdr3_nt cdr3_aa
NA TRBJ1-2 TRBV7-9 TRBD1 TGTGCCAGCAGCCGAGGACAGGCAAGTTACCTCTATGGCTACACCTTC CASSRGQASYLYGYTF
few TRBJ2-7 TRBV5-1 TRBD1 TGCGCCAGCAGCTTACGCCCCGGGACAGGGGGCCACGAGCAGTACTTC CASSLRPGTGGHEQYF
NA TRBJ2-1 TRBV6-2/TRBV6-3 NA TGTGCCAGCAGTAGGCTAGCGACACCCGCACAGCAGTTCTTC CASSRLATPAQQFF
NA TRBJ1-1 TRBV2 TRBD1 TGTGCCAGCGACATAGGGACAGGAGAGGCGAGGGGGGCTGAAGCTTTCTTT CASDIGTGEARGAEAFF
NA TRBJ1-5 TRBV6-5 TRBD1 TGTGCCAGCAGGAGGGGGCTTGGTCAGCCCCAGCATTTT CASRRGLGQPQHF
NA TRBJ1-4 TRBV4-1 NA TGCGCCAGCAGCCAAGATCGAGGGCTTGGTGAAAAACTGTTTTTT CASSQDRGLGEKLFF
NA TRBJ2-7 TRBV7-2 NA TGTGCCAGCAGCGGTGGGGGGAGACAGGGAACCTTGCACTTC CASSGGGRQGTLHF
NA TRBJ2-5 TRBV5-1 TRBD2 TGCGCCAGCAGTTATAGCGGGCCTCAAGAGACCCAGTACTTC CASSYSGPQETQYF
once TRBJ1-2 TRBV6-5 TRBD1 TGTGCCAGCAGGCGGGGACAGACTTCTAACTATGGCTACACCTTC CASRRGQTSNYGYTF
NA TRBJ1-4 TRBV12-3/TRBV12-4 NA TGTGCCAGCACCCTATCCCCAGAAAAACTGTTTTTT CASTLSPEKLFF
few TRBJ1-1 TRBV29-1 TRBD1 TGCAGCGTCACAGGGGAGTGGACTGAAGCTTTCTTT CSVTGEWTEAFF
NA TRBJ2-1 TRBV6-2/TRBV6-3 TRBD2 TGTGCCAGCAGTGCCCCGGGTAGCGGGGGGCACAATGAGCAGTTCTTC CASSAPGSGGHNEQFF
NA TRBJ2-6 TRBV5-1 NA TGCGCCAGCAGCTTGGATGAGAGGCGGAGCTCTGGGGCCAACGTCCTGACTTTC CASSLDERRSSGANVLTF
NA TRBJ2-3 TRBV6-5 NA TGTGCCAGCAGAGACAGGACAGATACGCAGTATTTT CASRDRTDTQYF